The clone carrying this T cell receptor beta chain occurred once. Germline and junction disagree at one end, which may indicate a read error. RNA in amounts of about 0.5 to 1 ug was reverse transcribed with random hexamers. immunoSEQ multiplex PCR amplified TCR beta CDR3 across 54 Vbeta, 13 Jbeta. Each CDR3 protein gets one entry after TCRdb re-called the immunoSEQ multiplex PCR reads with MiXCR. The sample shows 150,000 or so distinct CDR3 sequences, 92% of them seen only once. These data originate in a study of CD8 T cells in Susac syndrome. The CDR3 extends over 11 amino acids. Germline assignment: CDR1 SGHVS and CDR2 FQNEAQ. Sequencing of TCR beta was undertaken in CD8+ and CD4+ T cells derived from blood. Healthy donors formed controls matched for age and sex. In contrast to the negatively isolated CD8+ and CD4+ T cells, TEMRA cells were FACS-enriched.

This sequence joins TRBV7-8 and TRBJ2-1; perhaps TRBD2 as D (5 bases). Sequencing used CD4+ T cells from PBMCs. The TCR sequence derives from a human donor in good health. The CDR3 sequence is CASSAHSAAMF. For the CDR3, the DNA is TGTGCCAGCAGCGCTCATAGCGCCGCTATGTTC.